The sequence of this T cell receptor (beta chain) was determined in a study of ipilimumab plus nivolumab after autologous stem cell transplantation (dated by TCRdb to about 2021). Regarding the complete study: A median of 5 ipilimumab doses and roughly eight nivolumab doses was received by trial patients. Primary refractory and relapsed disease were included in the DLBCL cohort, with 18-month progression-free survival of roughly 89% and 26%, respectively. Patients undergoing autologous transplant for high-risk diffuse large B cell lymphoma, mature T cell lymphoma, or multiple myeloma were enrolled in the trial. Roughly 40 patients made up the trial's intent-to-treat population. What the work shows at the level of the full study, not this receptor alone: The authors stated that profiles of the T cell receptor repertoire, regulatory T cell phenotype and gut microbiota provided a biologic rationale for studying this approach further. Combined checkpoint inhibition as post-transplant consolidation was concluded by the authors to appear tolerable.

Ipilimumab was given at 1 mg/kg intravenously on day 1 of selected weeks, and checkpoint therapy started 14 to 28 days after autologous transplant. Nivolumab was administered at 3 mg/kg intravenously on day 1 of weeks 1, 4, 7, 10, and every two weeks through week 26. This Phase Ib clinical trial tested ipilimumab plus nivolumab, a combined checkpoint inhibition, as consolidation after autologous stem cell transplantation. The library was made by the immunoSEQ multiplex PCR assay. TCRdb stores this immuneACCESS table with in-frame sequences only. Part of the clones is absent; in the studies checked, under half of the shortfall reflects unresolved V genes, and no reason is known for the rest. This sample holds around 13,000 clones; roughly 72% were observed only once. The top ten hold approximately 15% of the sample. A word on this clone: Its cognate antigen has yet to be identified. The sample holds no much larger clone one base away, and base qualities are not on file.

The sample here was PBMCs, taken in a trial of ipilimumab plus nivolumab as post-transplant consolidation. This sequence was found in a male donor with diffuse large B-cell lymphoma.

The CDR3 in this case is CAWTGKGNSPLHF. The DNA is as follows: TGTGCCTGGACCGGGAAAGGCAATTCACCCCTCCACTTT. The sequence joins TRBV30 to TRBJ1-6, with no reliable assignment of the D segment. Trimming takes 4 bases from V and 7 bases from J, and the germline ends sit 11 bases apart. The CDR3 contains 13 residues, cysteine and phenylalanine counted. Just the 39-base CDR3 DNA is kept, in frame starting at base 1. The germline V gene (reference sequence) gives CDR1 as GTSNPN and CDR2 as SVGIG.